These 2 T cell receptor beta chains share one sample of origin, sequenced in a study of OX40 agonist ivuxolimab in advanced cancers. The data were produced by immunoSEQ multiplex PCR, yet TCRdb's version contains in-frame clones alone and is incomplete. The sample consists of tens of thousands of clones, 85% to 95% of them appearing once. Specimen: CD4+ or CD8+ T cells sorted from blood, collected in a trial of the OX40 agonist ivuxolimab. Source of these receptors: an adult with an advanced solid tumor such as melanoma, head and neck, liver or kidney cancer.

The rearrangement joins TRBV11-2 to TRBJ2-7, with 11 nucleotides matching TRBD2. Germline V gene sequence: CDR1 SGHAT, CDR2 FQNNGV. The CDR3 sequence is 15 residues long. Unmatched junction bases numbered 5, after V lost 5 bases and J lost 2 bases. CDR3 nucleotide sequence: TGTGCCAGCAGCCAAACTAGCGGGGGAACCTACGAGCAGTACTTC. It translates to CASSQTSGGTYEQYF.

The rearrangement links TRBV7-8 to TRBJ2-6; 7 nucleotides line up with TRBD1. In germline, CDR1 is SGHVS, CDR2 FQNEAQ. This CDR3 contains 18 residues. V was clipped by 1 base and J by 0 bases; unmatched bases: 6. CDR3 region: CASSLGSSGGSGANVLTF. The DNA of the CDR3 is TGTGCCAGCAGCTTAGGTAGCTCAGGGGGCTCTGGGGCCAACGTCCTGACTTTC.